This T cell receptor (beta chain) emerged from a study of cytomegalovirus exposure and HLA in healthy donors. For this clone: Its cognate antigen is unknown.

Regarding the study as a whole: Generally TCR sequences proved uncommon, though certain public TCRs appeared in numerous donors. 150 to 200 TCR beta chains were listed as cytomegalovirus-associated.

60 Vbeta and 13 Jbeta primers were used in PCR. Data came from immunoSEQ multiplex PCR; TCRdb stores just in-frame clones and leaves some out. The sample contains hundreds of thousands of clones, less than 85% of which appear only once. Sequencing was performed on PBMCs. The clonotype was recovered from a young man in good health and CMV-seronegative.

The CDR3 protein is CASRPRGLTEAFF. The DNA for the CDR3 is TGTGCCAGCAGACCCAGGGGCTTGACTGAAGCTTTCTTT. The chain combines TRBV6-4 with TRBJ1-1, with D perhaps TRBD1 (6 bases). The germline CDR1 and CDR2 sequences are MRHNA and SNTAGT. This CDR3 comprises 13 residues. The V end was cut by 6 bases, the J end by 5 bases, with 13 bases between.